These T cell receptor beta chains were read from a single sample in a study of response to subunit inactivated influenza vaccine. TCRdb passed the RT-PCR reads through MiXCR, listing each CDR3 protein once. Of 630,000 or so distinct CDR3 sequences in the sample, around a sixth are singletons; the top ten hold 11%. The sample here was PBMCs from blood, taken approximately 13 days after vaccination. All receptors come from a man between 50 and 59 years old who received an inactivated influenza vaccine. Both conserved end residues are part of each CDR3. The order of the fields is clone size, V gene, J gene, D gene, CDR3 DNA, CDR3 protein. D genes are given only for firm matches. Some rows mark clone size as missing; the rest say once, few, many or name a class of expanded clone.

NA	TRBV10-2	TRBJ2-7	TRBD1	TGCGCCAGCAGTGAGTCCCTCCGGGACAGAATTACCTACGAGCAGTACTTC	CASSESLRDRITYEQYF
NA	TRBV5-1	TRBJ2-5	NA	TGCGCCAGCAGCCAGGGACGGCTCGCCCAAGAGACCCAGTACTTC	CASSQGRLAQETQYF
few	TRBV7-9	TRBJ1-2	NA	TGTGCCAGCAGCCCCTCGAGGGAGAACTATGGCTACACCTTC	CASSPSRENYGYTF
NA	TRBV11-2	TRBJ2-1	NA	TGTGCCAGCAGCTTACCCTGGACCATTATCAATGAGCAGTTCTTC	CASSLPWTIINEQFF
few	TRBV6-1	TRBJ1-1	NA	TGTGCCAGCAGTGAAGGTCATCCGGGGGTCCTTCTGAACACTGAAGCTTTCTTT	CASSEGHPGVLLNTEAFF
NA	TRBV7-8	TRBJ2-1	TRBD2	TGTGTCAGCAGCCCCCGTCTAACTAGCGGGAAGGGAAATGAGCAGTTCTTC	CVSSPRLTSGKGNEQFF
few	TRBV7-2	TRBJ2-3	NA	TGTGCCAGCAGCTCGCCTCTAGATTGGACAGATACGCAGTATTTT	CASSSPLDWTDTQYF
NA	TRBV7-2	TRBJ2-2	NA	TGTGCCAGCAGCGGGCCCGTGGGGGGGCGCTTATCCGGGGAGCTGTTTTTT	CASSGPVGGRLSGELFF
few	TRBV20-1	TRBJ2-3	NA	TGCAGTGCTACAACCCCCCAAGGTCACGATACGCAGTATTTT	CSATTPQGHDTQYF
NA	TRBV7-8	TRBJ1-2	TRBD1	TGTGCCAGCAGCGCCGACAGGGCGGGATATGGCTACACCTTC	CASSADRAGYGYTF
NA	TRBV7-9	TRBJ1-6	NA	TGTGCCAGCAGCGCCCCATCTAGGGATTCTCCCGGTTCACCCCTCCACTTT	CASSAPSRDSPGSPLHF
NA	TRBV7-2	TRBJ1-1	TRBD1	TGTGCCAGCAGCCCGGACAGGGGCCACACTGAAGCTTTCTTT	CASSPDRGHTEAFF
many	TRBV24-1	TRBJ1-1	TRBD1	TGTGCCACCAGTGGTATCGGGACAGATATGAACACTGAAGCTTTCTTT	CATSGIGTDMNTEAFF
NA	TRBV28	TRBJ2-2	TRBD1	TGTGCCAGCAGTTTAGGGACAGGGAGTCCCGGGGAGCTGTTTTTT	CASSLGTGSPGELFF